This TCR beta chain was sequenced for a study of T cells after yellow fever vaccination. CDR3 length equals 15 residues. V trimming: 1 base; J trimming: 4 bases; junction bases outside the gene matches: 8. Germline values: CDR1 DFQATT, CDR2 SNEGSKA (reference sequence). This clonotype has ten or more counts. Its specificity is not known. Whole-study results and caveats: Subsequent booster samples again held most clones from primary vaccination (around 96% CD4, 88% CD8). Peaking faster, on day 5 versus 15, the secondary response was nonetheless weaker. One caveat is that FACS-sorted repertoires could contain abundant clonotypes contaminating from the bulk population.

Template switching with 5'RACE generated the TCR cDNA and added a universal primer site and UMIs. One entry per CDR3 protein results from TCRdb running MiXCR on the 5' RACE reads. The table shows roughly 340,000 distinct CDR3 sequences, with 8.7% occurring only once. The chain recombines TRBV20-1 with TRBJ2-5, with TRBD2 matching 8 bases. The sequencing used PBMCs, collected on the day of the first yellow fever vaccination. The sequence was obtained from a young man who received the YFV17D yellow fever vaccine. The CDR3 region is CSARGPAGAGETQYF. In nucleotides, the CDR3 is TGCAGTGCTAGAGGGCCAGCGGGGGCGGGAGAGACCCAGTACTTC.